This T cell receptor (beta chain) is from a study of T cell changes during pregnancy in multiple sclerosis. The protocol was immunoSEQ multiplex PCR, while the TCRdb copy is restricted to in-frame clones and leaves out a portion. The table includes roughly 110,000 clones, 85% to 95% detected once. The ends lost 5 bases at V and 4 bases at J; junction bases unmatched: 6. The CDR3 runs to 14 residues. The germline gives CDR1 SGDLS, CDR2 YYNGEE. The rearrangement joins TRBV9 to TRBJ2-1; TRBD1 aligns across 7 bases. This sequence was found in a female donor in good health, enrolled as a control in a pregnancy study. The sample consisted of peripheral blood, taken in the third trimester of pregnancy. CDR3 DNA sequence: TGTGCCAGCAGTCGGACAGGAACTTACAATGAGCAGTTCTTC. It specifies CASSRTGTYNEQFF.